This T cell receptor (beta chain) derives from a study of T cells expressing NK-cell markers. Across the study: HCMV serostatus: most of the eight sequenced donors positive, one negative.

After re-calling the 5' RACE reads, TCRdb lists one entry per CDR3 protein, DNA absent. Listed are under 200,000 distinct CDR3 sequences; approximately 17% falls within the top ten. The CDR3 contains 15 residues. In regard to this clonotype: Its target is not known.

General study findings and limits: Of CD8+ T cells, about 1.0-8% belonged to dominant NKG2C+ clonotypes in roughly 6 donors.

The sequence was collected from a woman aged 18-69 years in good health. Sequences were obtained from blood T cells: a sorted CD56 or NKG2C T cell subset, CD4+ or CD8+ T cells, or bulk PBMC T cells (not recorded which). V and J are TRBV12-3 or TRBV12-4 and TRBJ2-7. The CDR3 spells CASTTQSRRTYEQYF.